Sequencing of this T cell receptor beta chain was carried out in a study of T cells in localized non-small cell lung cancer. Study-level findings and limits: Overall survival was longer when the density of T cells in the blood was higher. Uninvolved adjacent lung showed higher T cell clonality than tumor. Within adjacent lung there appeared a median roughly 60 of the top 100 tumor clones.

TCRdb's copy holds only in-frame clones and misses some; the assay was immunoSEQ multiplex PCR. Of more than 1,500 clones detected, over 20% appear once; the ten largest clones hold roughly 17%. A word on this clone: What it binds is not known.

The V end was cut by 10 bases, the J end by 5 bases, with 17 bases between. The CDR3 length is 14 residues. The V gene's germline CDR1 is LNHDA and CDR2 SQIVND (reference sequence). V and J are TRBV19 and TRBJ2-2, with a possible D match to TRBD2 (6 bases). Sequenced here: normal lung tissue next to the tumor, sampled before any cancer treatment. This TCR derives from a female donor aged 60 or older with stage I squamous cell lung carcinoma. The CDR3: CATMNPGDTGELFF. DNA for the CDR3: TGTGCCACCATGAACCCGGGGGATACCGGGGAGCTGTTTTTT. The variable domain in full, with the rest retrieved from reference TRBV19 and TRBJ2-2, is DGGITQSPKYLFRKEGQNVTLSCEQNLNHDAMYWYRQDPGQGLRLIYYSQIVNDFQKGDIAEGYSVSREKKESFPLTVTSAQKNPTAFYLCATMNPGDTGELFFGEGSRLTVL.